What follows describes a single TCR beta chain. Its target is not known. This record comes from a study of vaccination and CD4 T cells after COVID-19. Background on the study: Recovered patients in the cohort numbered six men and four women, two of them Hispanic. Cultures acting as controls obtained a CEFX pool, an HIV-1 Nef pool, or no peptide.

The CDR3 is 15 residues long. CDR1 is MNHEY and CDR2 is SVGAGI in the germline V gene. Germline trimming cut 2 bases from V and 9 bases from J; bases unmatched to any gene: 10. An Oncomine TCR Beta short-read assay was used to sequence the DNA from cultured CD4+ T cells. In TCRdb, the PCR reads were re-called with MiXCR into one record per CDR3 protein. The sample records about 15,000 distinct CDR3 sequences, approximately 50% being singletons. Treatment here: roughly 11-day PBMC culture with coronavirus spike peptide pools or control peptides (ViraFEST assay). PBMC cultures, at two million cells per well, received approximately 9.1 IU/ml IL-2 and roughly 9 ug/ml peptide pools.

The sequence came from a human donor who had recovered from COVID-19. This chain links TRBV6-5 with TRBJ2-4, with 7 bases that match TRBD1. Sequencing input: CD4+ T cells from blood, cultured in vitro. The CDR3 coding sequence is TGTGCCAGCAGTTACCTAACAGGGTCAGGGGGCATTCAGTACTTC. This encodes CASSYLTGSGGIQYF.